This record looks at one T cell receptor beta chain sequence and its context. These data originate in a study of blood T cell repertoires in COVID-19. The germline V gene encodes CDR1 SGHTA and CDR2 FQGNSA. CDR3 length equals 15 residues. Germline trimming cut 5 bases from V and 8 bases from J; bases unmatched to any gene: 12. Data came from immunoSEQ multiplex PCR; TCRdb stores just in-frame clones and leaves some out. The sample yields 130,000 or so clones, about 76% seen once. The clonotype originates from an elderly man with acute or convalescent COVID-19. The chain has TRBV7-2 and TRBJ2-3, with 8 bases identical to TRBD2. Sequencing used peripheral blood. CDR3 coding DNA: TGTGCCAGCAGCCCCCGGACTAGCTCCGGTTTTACGCAGTATTTT. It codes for CASSPRTSSGFTQYF.